The entry below describes one T cell receptor beta chain. Its antigen is not known. This specimen belongs to a study of early T cells in non-severe SARS-CoV-2 infection. Overall study results and limits: Comparison of clonotypes with VDJdb favored anti-spike CD8 responses while missing private and CD4 specificities.

TCRdb itself ran the 5' RACE reads through MiXCR, one entry per CDR3 protein. Of roughly 100,000 distinct CDR3 sequences listed, around 14% are singletons. Input material: whole blood. The receptor was isolated from an adult who was a healthcare worker with PCR-confirmed SARS-CoV-2 infection or an uninfected control (not recorded which).

In DNA, the CDR3 is TGTGCCAGCAGACGGCGCACCGGGGAGCTGTTTTTT. Its protein product is CASRRRTGELFF. The chain employs TRBV7-2 and TRBJ2-2; D unclear. CDR1 and CDR2 from the germline V gene are SGHTA and FQGNSA. This CDR3 contains 12 residues. Trimming pared 6 bases from V and 4 bases from J, leaving 6 bases between.